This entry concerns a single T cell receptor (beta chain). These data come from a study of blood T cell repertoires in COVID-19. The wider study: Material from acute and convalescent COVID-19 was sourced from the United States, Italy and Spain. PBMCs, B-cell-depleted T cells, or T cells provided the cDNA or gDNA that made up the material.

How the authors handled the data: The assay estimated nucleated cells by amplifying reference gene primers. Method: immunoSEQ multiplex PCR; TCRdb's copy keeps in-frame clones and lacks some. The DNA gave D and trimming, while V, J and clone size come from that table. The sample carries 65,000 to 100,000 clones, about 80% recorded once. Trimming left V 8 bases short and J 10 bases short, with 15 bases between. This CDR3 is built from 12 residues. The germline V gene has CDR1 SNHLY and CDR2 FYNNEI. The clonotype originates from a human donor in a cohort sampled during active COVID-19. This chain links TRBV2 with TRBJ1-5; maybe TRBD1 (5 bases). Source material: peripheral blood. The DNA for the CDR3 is TGTGCCAGCGGGGGAGGTGGGGTCCCCCAGCATTTT. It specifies CASGGGGVPQHF.